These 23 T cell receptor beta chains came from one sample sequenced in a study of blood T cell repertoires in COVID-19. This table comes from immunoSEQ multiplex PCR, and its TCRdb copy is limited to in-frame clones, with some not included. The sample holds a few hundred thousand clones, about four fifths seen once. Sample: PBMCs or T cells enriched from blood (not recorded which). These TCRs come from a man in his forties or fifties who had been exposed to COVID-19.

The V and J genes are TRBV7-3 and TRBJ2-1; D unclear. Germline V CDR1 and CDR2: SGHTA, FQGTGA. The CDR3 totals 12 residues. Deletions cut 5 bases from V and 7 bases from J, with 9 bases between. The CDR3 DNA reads TGTGCCAGCAGCCCGAACAAAAATGAGCAGTTCTTC. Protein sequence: CASSPNKNEQFF.

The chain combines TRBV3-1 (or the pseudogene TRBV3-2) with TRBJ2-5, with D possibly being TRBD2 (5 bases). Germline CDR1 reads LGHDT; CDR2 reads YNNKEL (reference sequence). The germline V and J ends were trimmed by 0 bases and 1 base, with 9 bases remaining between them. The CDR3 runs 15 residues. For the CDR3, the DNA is TGTGCCAGCAGCCAAGATCCGGGGTTCCAAGAGACCCAGTACTTC. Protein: CASSQDPGFQETQYF.

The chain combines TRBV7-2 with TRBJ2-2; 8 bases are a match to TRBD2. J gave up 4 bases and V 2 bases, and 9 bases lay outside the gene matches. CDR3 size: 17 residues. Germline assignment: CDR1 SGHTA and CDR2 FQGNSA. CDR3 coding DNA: TGTGCCAGCAGCTTATCTACCGGGAGGGCCGGCACCGGGGAGCTGTTTTTT. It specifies CASSLSTGRAGTGELFF.

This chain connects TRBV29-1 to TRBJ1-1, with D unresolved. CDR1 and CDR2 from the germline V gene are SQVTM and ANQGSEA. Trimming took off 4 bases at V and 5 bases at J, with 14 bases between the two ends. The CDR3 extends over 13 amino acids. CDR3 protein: CSVAEGSGTEAFF. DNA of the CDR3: TGCAGCGTTGCAGAGGGAAGCGGTACTGAAGCTTTCTTT.

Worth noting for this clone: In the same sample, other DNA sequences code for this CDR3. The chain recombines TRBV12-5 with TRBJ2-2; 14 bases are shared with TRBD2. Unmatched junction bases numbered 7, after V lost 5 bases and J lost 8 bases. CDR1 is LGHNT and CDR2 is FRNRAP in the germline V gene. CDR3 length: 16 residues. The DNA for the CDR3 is TGTGCTAGTGGTCCCGGGACTAGCGGGAGTACAGGGGAGCTGTTTTTT. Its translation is CASGPGTSGSTGELFF.

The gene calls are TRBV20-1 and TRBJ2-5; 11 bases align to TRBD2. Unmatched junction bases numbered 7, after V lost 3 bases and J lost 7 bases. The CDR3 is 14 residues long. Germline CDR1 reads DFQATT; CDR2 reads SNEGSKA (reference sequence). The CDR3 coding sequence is TGCAGTGCTAGTGCTACTAGCGGGGGAGGGACCCAGTACTTC. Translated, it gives CSASATSGGGTQYF.

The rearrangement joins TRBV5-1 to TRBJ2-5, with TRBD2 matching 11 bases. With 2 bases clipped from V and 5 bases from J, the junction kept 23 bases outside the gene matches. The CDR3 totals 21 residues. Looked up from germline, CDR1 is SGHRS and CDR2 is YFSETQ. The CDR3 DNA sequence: TGCGCCAGCAGCTTTGGGTTTCGGGATAGCGGGAGGGCCGCGCTGTGGGAGACCCAGTACTTC. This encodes CASSFGFRDSGRAALWETQYF.

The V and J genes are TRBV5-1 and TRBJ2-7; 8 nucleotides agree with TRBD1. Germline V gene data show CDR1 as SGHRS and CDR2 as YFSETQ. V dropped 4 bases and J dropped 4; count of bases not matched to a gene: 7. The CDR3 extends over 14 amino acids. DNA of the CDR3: TGCGCCAGCAGCCCCGGACAGGGTTGGTACGAGCAGTACTTC. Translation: CASSPGQGWYEQYF.

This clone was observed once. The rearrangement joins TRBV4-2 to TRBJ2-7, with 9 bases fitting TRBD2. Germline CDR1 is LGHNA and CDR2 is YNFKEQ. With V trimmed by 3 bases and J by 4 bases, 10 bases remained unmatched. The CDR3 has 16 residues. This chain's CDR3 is CASSHYSTAGGYEQYF. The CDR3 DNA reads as TGTGCCAGCAGCCACTACTCGACTGCGGGAGGGTACGAGCAGTACTTC.

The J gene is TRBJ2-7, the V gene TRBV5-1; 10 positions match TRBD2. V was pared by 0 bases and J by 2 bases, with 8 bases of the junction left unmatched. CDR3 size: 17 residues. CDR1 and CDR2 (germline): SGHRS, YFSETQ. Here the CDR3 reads CASSLEGPSGSTYEQYF. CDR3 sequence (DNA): TGCGCCAGCAGCTTGGAAGGCCCTAGCGGGAGTACCTACGAGCAGTACTTC.

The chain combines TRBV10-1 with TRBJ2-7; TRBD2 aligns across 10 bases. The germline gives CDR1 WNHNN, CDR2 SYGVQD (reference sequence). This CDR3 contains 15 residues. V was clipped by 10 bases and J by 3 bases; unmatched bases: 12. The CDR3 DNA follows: TGCGCCACCATCCCCCTGTCTAGCGGGAGCTACGAGCAGTACTTC. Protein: CATIPLSSGSYEQYF.

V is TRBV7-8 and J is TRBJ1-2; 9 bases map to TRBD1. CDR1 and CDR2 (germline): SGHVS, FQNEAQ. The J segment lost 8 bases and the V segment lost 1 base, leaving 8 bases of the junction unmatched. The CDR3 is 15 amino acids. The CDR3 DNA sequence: TGTGCCAGCAGCTTAGAAGGGACAGGGTGGGGCGGCTACACCTTC. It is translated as CASSLEGTGWGGYTF.

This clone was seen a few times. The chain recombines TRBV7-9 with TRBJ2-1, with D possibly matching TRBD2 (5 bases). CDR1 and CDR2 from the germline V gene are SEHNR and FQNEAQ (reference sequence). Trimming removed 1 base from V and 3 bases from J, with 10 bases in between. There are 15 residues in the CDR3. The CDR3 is CASSLEGARYNEQFF. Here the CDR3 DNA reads TGTGCCAGCAGCTTAGAGGGAGCTCGCTACAATGAGCAGTTCTTC.

CDR3 nucleotides: TGCAGCGTTGCAAGTGTTGGGGAGTCCTATGGCTACACCTTC. It yields the protein CSVASVGESYGYTF. The rearrangement uses TRBV29-1 and TRBJ1-2; no definite D call. V lost 4 bases and J lost 4, with 16 bases in between. There are 14 residues in the CDR3. Germline assignment: CDR1 SQVTM and CDR2 ANQGSEA.

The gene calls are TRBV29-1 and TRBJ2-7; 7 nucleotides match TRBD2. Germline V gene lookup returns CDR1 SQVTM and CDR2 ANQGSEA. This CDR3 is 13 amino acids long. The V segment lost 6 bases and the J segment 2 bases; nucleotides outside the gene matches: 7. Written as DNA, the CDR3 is TGCAGCGTGGGTGGGACTAATCCCTACGAGCAGTACTTC. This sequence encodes CSVGGTNPYEQYF.

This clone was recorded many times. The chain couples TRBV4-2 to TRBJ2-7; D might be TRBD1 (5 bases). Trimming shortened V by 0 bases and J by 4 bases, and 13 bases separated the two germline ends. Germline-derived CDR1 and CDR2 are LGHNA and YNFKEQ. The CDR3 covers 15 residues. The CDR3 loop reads CASSQEAAGMYEQYF. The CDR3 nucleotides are TGTGCCAGCAGCCAAGAGGCGGCAGGGATGTACGAGCAGTACTTC.

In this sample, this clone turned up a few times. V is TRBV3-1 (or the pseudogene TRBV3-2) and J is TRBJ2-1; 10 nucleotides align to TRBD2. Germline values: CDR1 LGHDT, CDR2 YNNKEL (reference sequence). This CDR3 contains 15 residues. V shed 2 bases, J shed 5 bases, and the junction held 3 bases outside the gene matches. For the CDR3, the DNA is TGTGCCAGCAGCCAACTAGCGGGAGTTCACAATGAGCAGTTCTTC. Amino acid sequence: CASSQLAGVHNEQFF.

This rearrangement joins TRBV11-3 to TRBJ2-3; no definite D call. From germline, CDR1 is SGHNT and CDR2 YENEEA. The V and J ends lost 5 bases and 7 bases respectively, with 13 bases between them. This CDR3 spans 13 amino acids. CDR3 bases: TGTGCCAGCAGCCGCGGCCTCCTGCATACGCAGTATTTT. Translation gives CASSRGLLHTQYF.

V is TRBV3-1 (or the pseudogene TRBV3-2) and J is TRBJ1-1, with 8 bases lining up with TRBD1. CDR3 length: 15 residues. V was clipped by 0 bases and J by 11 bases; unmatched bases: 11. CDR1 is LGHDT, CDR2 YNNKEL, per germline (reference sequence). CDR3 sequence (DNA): TGTGCCAGCAGCCAAGATGAATATAGCCGACAGGGGGCTTTCTTT. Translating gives CASSQDEYSRQGAFF.

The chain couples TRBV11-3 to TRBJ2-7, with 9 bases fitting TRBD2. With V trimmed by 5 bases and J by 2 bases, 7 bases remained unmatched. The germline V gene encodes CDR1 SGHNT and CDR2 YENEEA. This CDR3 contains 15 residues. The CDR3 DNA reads TGTGCCAGCAGCCAGACTAGCGGAAGCACCTACGAGCAGTACTTC. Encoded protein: CASSQTSGSTYEQYF.

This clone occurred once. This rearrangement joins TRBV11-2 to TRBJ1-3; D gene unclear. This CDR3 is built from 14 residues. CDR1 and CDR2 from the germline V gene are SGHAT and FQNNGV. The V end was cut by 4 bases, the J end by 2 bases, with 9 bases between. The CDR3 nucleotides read TGTGCCAGCAGCTCCCAAACTGCTGGAAACACCATATATTTT. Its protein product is CASSSQTAGNTIYF. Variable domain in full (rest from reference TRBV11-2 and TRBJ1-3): EAGVAQSPRYKIIEKRQSVAFWCNPISGHATLYWYQQILGQGPKLLIQFQNNGVVDDSQLPKDRFSAERLKGVDSTLKIQPAKLEDSAVYLCASSSQTAGNTIYFGEGSWLTVV.

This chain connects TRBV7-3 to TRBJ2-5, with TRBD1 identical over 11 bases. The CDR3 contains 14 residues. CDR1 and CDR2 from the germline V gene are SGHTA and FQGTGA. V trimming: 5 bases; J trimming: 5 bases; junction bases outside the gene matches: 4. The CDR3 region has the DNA TGTGCCAGCAGCCGCGGGACAGGGGGGGAGACCCAGTACTTC. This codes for CASSRGTGGETQYF.

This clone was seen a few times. The CDR3 spells CAISGEMRQGDYTF. The CDR3 DNA sequence: TGTGCCATCAGTGGAGAAATGAGACAGGGCGACTACACCTTC. The V call is TRBV10-3, the J call TRBJ1-2, with 7 bases matching TRBD1. This CDR3 has 14 amino acids. CDR1 is ENHRY, CDR2 SYGVKD, per germline. Trimming removed 4 bases from V and 10 bases from J; junction bases left unmatched: 12.